One and the same sample provided the 5 T cell receptor beta chains below, sequenced in a study of shared clonotypes between healthy human individuals. The data were produced by immunoSEQ multiplex PCR, yet TCRdb's version contains in-frame clones alone and is incomplete. Of under 1 million clones listed, 92% are singletons. Selected positively for CCR7 and CD45RO-negative, naive CD8 cells excluded terminally differentiated effector memory CD45RA+ cells. The sample was naive CD8+ T cells sorted from blood. These receptors were taken from a man aged 25 to 40 in good health.

This rearrangement joins TRBV4-1 to TRBJ2-3; D is ambiguous. The germline V and J ends were trimmed by 1 base and 0 bases, with 11 bases remaining between them. There are 16 residues in the CDR3. Germline CDR1 is MGHRA and CDR2 is YSYEKL. CDR3 nucleotide sequence: TGCGCCAGCAGCCAAGTTGAGTGGTCTAGCACAGATACGCAGTATTTT. Translating it yields CASSQVEWSSTDTQYF.

J is TRBJ1-1 and V is TRBV10-2; D unresolved. Germline values: CDR1 WSHSY, CDR2 SAAADI. This CDR3 spans 11 amino acids. The V and J ends lost 0 bases and 9 bases respectively, with 5 bases between them. The CDR3 spells CASSESTQAFF. Written as DNA, the CDR3 is TGCGCCAGCAGTGAGTCGACTCAAGCTTTCTTT.

The chain employs TRBV6-6 and TRBJ2-3, with 7 bases that match TRBD1. V lost 4 bases and J lost 6; bases outside the gene matches: 7. There are 14 residues in the CDR3. Germline V gene sequence: CDR1 MNHNY, CDR2 SVGAGI (reference sequence). The DNA of the CDR3 is TGTGCCAGCAGTTTAATCCAGGGGGAGGATACGCAGTATTTT. This encodes CASSLIQGEDTQYF.

This rearrangement joins TRBV15 to TRBJ2-1; 9 nucleotides align to TRBD1. The germline CDR1 and CDR2 sequences are LNHNV and YYDKDF (reference sequence). CDR3 length: 18 residues. Germline trimming cut 0 bases from V and 5 bases from J; bases unmatched to any gene: 11. Here the CDR3 DNA reads TGTGCCACCAGCAGAGACCCCCGGACAGGGGCACTAGACAATGAGCAGTTCTTC. Encoded protein: CATSRDPRTGALDNEQFF.

This chain uses TRBV27 with TRBJ1-2; 8 bases fit TRBD1. Trimming took 3 bases from V and 0 from J; bases not matched to a gene: 9. This CDR3 region has 17 residues. CDR1 is MNHEY, CDR2 SMNVEV, per germline (reference sequence). The chain's CDR3 is CASSFIGQGGANYGYTF. CDR3 bases: TGTGCCAGCAGTTTCATCGGACAGGGAGGTGCTAACTATGGCTACACCTTC.